The 4 T cell receptor beta chains given below trace back to one sample, sequenced in a study of T cells in women clearing cervical HPV infection. Sequencing used immunoSEQ multiplex PCR; TCRdb keeps in-frame clones, though not all of them. Here the sample table reports fewer than 25,000 clones. Sequencing was done on a sample of blood buffy coat. These receptors were taken from a woman between 18 and 70 years old with a cervical HPV16 infection that either progressed to CIN3+ or cleared (not recorded which).

Details on this clone: Sequencing ends 3 residues short of the CDR3 end; the germline J gene provides the rest. The V and J genes are TRBV7-9 and TRBJ2-3, with TRBD1 matching 9 bases. Germline values: CDR1 SEHNR, CDR2 FQNEAQ (reference sequence). Germline trimming cut 5 bases from V and 4 bases from J; bases unmatched to any gene: 7. This CDR3 spans 15 amino acids. CDR3 residues: CASSPDRGWADTQYF. Partial CDR3 DNA: TGTGCCAGCAGCCCGGACAGGGGATGGGCAGATACG.

About this clone itself: The CDR3 extends 3 residues past the end of the read, so its final part is completed from the germline J gene. The J gene is TRBJ1-5, the V gene TRBV19; 9 bases agree with TRBD1. The CDR3 has 15 amino acids. CDR1 and CDR2 from the germline V gene are LNHDA and SQIVND (reference sequence). Trimming cost V 5 bases and J 3 bases; bases outside gene matches: 5. CDR3 DNA, as far as it was read: TGTGCCAGTAGTCCCCGGGACAGGGACAATCAGCCC. Amino acids: CASSPRDRDNQP. The CDR3 as a whole reads CASSPRDRDNQPQHF.

Comments on this clone: The CDR3 end is not reached by the read, which stops 3 residues before it; the germline J gene fills it in. The chain has TRBV18 and TRBJ2-3; D may be TRBD1 (6 bases). The CDR3 length is 15 residues. Per germline, CDR1 KGHSH and CDR2 LQKENI. The CDR3 spells CASSPPPRGSYTQYF. The covered CDR3 bases are TGTGCCAGCTCACCACCTCCCAGGGGTAGCTACACG.

In regard to this clone: Sequencing ends 3 residues short of the CDR3 end; the germline J gene provides the rest. The V gene is TRBV30, the J gene TRBJ2-3; D not resolved. This CDR3 contains 11 residues. Trimming pared 4 bases from V and 6 bases from J, leaving 8 bases between. CDR1 and CDR2 from the germline V gene are GTSNPN and SVGIG (reference sequence). The CDR3 here is CAWTRRDTQYF. Partial CDR3 DNA: TGTGCCTGGACCAGGCGTGATACG.